This TCR beta chain was found in a study of cytotoxic CD8 clonotypes in ibrutinib-treated CLL. Notes on the study in general: Starting clonality was above that of age-matched healthy donors and tracked circulating CD8+ T-cell counts.

To note about this clone: Its matching antigen is unknown.

Assay used: immunoSEQ multiplex PCR; TCRdb lists only in-frame clones, some missing. The sample records some 200,000 clones, approximately 70% being singletons. The V segment lost 5 bases and the J segment 5 bases; nucleotides outside the gene matches: 7. Germline-derived CDR1 and CDR2 are SNHLY and FYNNEI. CDR3 size: 14 residues. The sample here was PBMCs, taken after 12 months of ibrutinib treatment. The chain is built from TRBV2 and TRBJ2-7, with 9 bases identical to TRBD2. This receptor was obtained from a human donor with chronic lymphocytic leukemia. As DNA, the CDR3 is TGTGCCAGCAGTTTGAGCGGGGGGCTCAACGAGCAGTACTTC. Its protein product is CASSLSGGLNEQYF.